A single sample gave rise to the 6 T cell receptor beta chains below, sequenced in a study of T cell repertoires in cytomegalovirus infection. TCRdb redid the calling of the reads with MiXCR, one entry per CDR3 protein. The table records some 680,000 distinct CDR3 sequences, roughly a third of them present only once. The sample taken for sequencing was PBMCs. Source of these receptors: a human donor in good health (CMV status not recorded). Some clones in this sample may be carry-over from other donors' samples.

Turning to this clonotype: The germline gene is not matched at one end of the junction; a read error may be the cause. For the CDR3, the DNA is TGTGCCAGCAGCGGATCGGGGGGCGGAGAGGCCCAGTACTTC. It encodes CASSGSGGGEAQYF. The chain links TRBV7-8 to TRBJ2-5, with D possibly being TRBD2 (7 bases). The CDR3 consists of 14 residues. Germline V gene sequence: CDR1 SGHVS, CDR2 FQNEAQ.

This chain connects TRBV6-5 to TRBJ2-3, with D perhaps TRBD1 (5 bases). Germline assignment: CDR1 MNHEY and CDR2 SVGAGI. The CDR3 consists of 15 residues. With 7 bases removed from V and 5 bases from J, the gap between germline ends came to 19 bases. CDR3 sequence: CASTPGPRRGDTQYF. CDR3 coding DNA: TGTGCCAGCACCCCAGGGCCGCGCCGAGGAGATACGCAGTATTTT.

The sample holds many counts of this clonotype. DNA for the CDR3: TGTGCCAGCAGCCTGATGAGCGGCGATCAAGAGACCCAGTACTTC. Amino acids: CASSLMSGDQETQYF. The chain couples TRBV7-2 to TRBJ2-5; maybe TRBD2 (5 bases). Between the trimmed V and J ends, which lost 5 bases and 2 bases, there was a span of 15 bases. This CDR3 has 15 amino acids. CDR1 is SGHTA and CDR2 is FQGNSA in the germline V gene.

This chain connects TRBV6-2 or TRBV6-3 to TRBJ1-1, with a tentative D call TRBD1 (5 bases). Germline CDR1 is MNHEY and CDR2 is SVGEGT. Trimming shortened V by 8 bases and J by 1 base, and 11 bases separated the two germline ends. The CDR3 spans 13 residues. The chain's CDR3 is CASQRQTNTEAFF. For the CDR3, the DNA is TGTGCCAGCCAGAGACAGACGAACACTGAAGCTTTCTTT.

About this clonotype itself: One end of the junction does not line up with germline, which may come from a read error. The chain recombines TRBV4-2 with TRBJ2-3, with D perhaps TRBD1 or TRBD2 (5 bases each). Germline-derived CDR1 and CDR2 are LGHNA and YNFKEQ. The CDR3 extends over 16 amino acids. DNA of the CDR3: TGTTCCAGCAGCCAAGGGACCAGACCCAGCACAGATACGCAGTATTTT. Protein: CSSSQGTRPSTDTQYF.

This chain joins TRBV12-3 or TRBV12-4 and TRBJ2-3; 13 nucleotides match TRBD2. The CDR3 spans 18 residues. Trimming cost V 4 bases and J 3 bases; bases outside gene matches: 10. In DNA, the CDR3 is TGTGCCAGCAGTTCCGCCCTCGGGACTAGCGGGATAACAGATACGCAGTATTTT. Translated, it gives CASSSALGTSGITDTQYF.